This T cell receptor beta chain was identified during a study of blood T cell repertoires in COVID-19. Study-level information: From the United States, Italy and Spain came samples of acute and convalescent COVID-19. PBMCs, B-cell-depleted T cells, or T cells were the source of the cDNA or gDNA that made up the material.

Per the original data handling: Using reference gene primer amplification, nucleated cell counts were estimated. Repertoires were generated with immunoSEQ multiplex PCR, while TCRdb's copy carries only in-frame clones and drops some. V, J and clone size are those of that table, while D and trimming were read from the DNA. The data show 110,000 to 150,000 clones, with under 90% seen just once and approximately 3.5% held by the top ten. The sequence came from a man aged 70-80 years who had recovered from COVID-19. The sample consisted of peripheral blood.

The CDR3 DNA reads TGTGCCAGCAGCCAGGGACTAGCGGGAGGCTACGAGCAGTACTTC. Protein product: CASSQGLAGGYEQYF. The chain employs TRBV7-9 and TRBJ2-7; 15 bases align to TRBD2. After removal of 5 bases from V and 3 bases from J, the junction contained 2 bases not matched to a gene. The CDR3 has 15 amino acids. CDR1 SEHNR and CDR2 FQNEAQ come from the germline V gene (reference sequence).